This passage covers 30 T cell receptor beta chains from one sample sequenced in a study of blood T cells in healthy people across ages. The use of a sample-barcoded 5' primer and a J-beta primer mix characterized a second PCR of about 6 to 12 cycles. From the 5' RACE reads, TCRdb called clonotypes with MiXCR, one entry per CDR3 protein. The profile shows about 780,000 distinct CDR3 sequences, about 47% of them singletons. The specimen was blood. Receptors originate from a man older than 75 in good health.

The gene calls are TRBV12-3 or TRBV12-4 and TRBJ2-5; 8 nucleotides agree with TRBD1. The DNA matches TRBJ2-4 better at its end, which makes the J call doubtful. The CDR3 is 14 amino acids. The CDR3 sequence: CASSSGRGQDIQYF. CDR3 in DNA: TGTGCCAGCAGTTCGGGCAGGGGGCAAGACATTCAGTACTTC.

Turning to this clonotype: An end of the junction does not agree with germline; a read error may underlie this. CDR3 loop: CSVGAGEEAQYF. DNA for the CDR3: TGCAGCGTTGGAGCGGGGGAAGAGGCCCAGTACTTC. The chain is built from TRBV29-1 and TRBJ2-5; 8 bases agree with TRBD2. This CDR3 is built from 12 residues. CDR1 is SQVTM, CDR2 ANQGSEA, per germline.

The CDR3 reads CAVAARDIQYF. The DNA for the CDR3 is TGTGCGGTTGCGGCGAGGGACATTCAGTACTTC. This chain connects TRBV24-1 to TRBJ2-4; D is perhaps TRBD2 (5 bases). Germline assignment: CDR1 KGHDR and CDR2 SFDVKD. CDR3 length: 11 amino acids.

The CDR3 reads CASRLRLAGGKNEQFF. CDR3 coding DNA: TGTGCCAGCAGACTAAGACTAGCGGGGGGAAAGAATGAGCAGTTCTTC. The V and J genes are TRBV28 and TRBJ2-1, with TRBD2 matching 13 bases. Losses at the gene ends were 6 bases for V and 7 bases for J; bases not matched to a gene: 9. The length of the CDR3 is 16 residues. Per the germline V gene, CDR1 is MDHEN and CDR2 is SYDVKM.

The sample holds many counts of this clonotype. The chain employs TRBV10-3 and TRBJ2-5; perhaps TRBD1 as D (6 bases). Between the trimmed V and J ends, which lost 3 bases and 3 bases, there was a span of 17 bases. Germline V gene sequence: CDR1 ENHRY, CDR2 SYGVKD. CDR3 length: 16 amino acids. As DNA, the CDR3 is TGTGCCATCAGTGAAGCGATAGGACAGAAGGAAGAGACCCAGTACTTC. The encoded protein is CAISEAIGQKEETQYF.

In its sample, this clonotype was seen a few times. The chain is built from TRBV9 and TRBJ2-1, with 11 bases that match TRBD1. This CDR3 is 14 amino acids long. Germline V gives CDR1 SGDLS, CDR2 YYNGEE. Losses at the gene ends were 3 bases for V and 8 bases for J; bases not matched to a gene: 4. The CDR3 DNA follows: TGTGCCAGCAGCGGCCGGACAGGGGGCGATGAGCAGTTCTTC. It specifies CASSGRTGGDEQFF.

With respect to this clonotype: Relative to the germline gene, one junction end is altered; a read error may explain this. The V call is TRBV12-3 or TRBV12-4, the J call TRBJ1-5, with D perhaps TRBD1 (5 bases). The CDR3 is made up of 15 amino acids. CDR3 residues: CASSFMGRENQPRHF. For the CDR3, the DNA is TGTGCCAGCAGTTTTATGGGACGGGAGAATCAGCCCCGGCATTTT.

V gene TRBV12-3 or TRBV12-4 combines with J gene TRBJ1-5, with TRBD1 matching over 7 bases. The CDR3 runs to 15 residues. V dropped 6 bases and J dropped 5; count of bases not matched to a gene: 10. The CDR3 sequence is CASSKQGIRDQPQHF. The CDR3 region has the DNA TGTGCCAGCAGCAAACAGGGGATCCGGGATCAGCCCCAGCATTTT.

This chain's CDR3 is CASSFTRGRYEQYF. The CDR3, as DNA: TGTGCCAGCAGTTTTACCAGGGGGCGTTACGAGCAGTACTTC. V and J are TRBV28 and TRBJ2-7; 8 bases fit TRBD1. The CDR3 totals 14 residues. Germline-derived CDR1 and CDR2 are MDHEN and SYDVKM. The trim removed 3 bases at V and 4 bases at J, leaving 5 bases unmatched.

This chain uses TRBV20-1 with TRBJ1-5; 7 nucleotides line up with TRBD1. The germline V gene encodes CDR1 DFQATT and CDR2 SNEGSKA (reference sequence). With 4 bases clipped from V and 1 base from J, the junction kept 13 bases outside the gene matches. The CDR3 totals 17 residues. CDR3 in DNA: TGCAGTGCTAAAAAACCACAGGGGATCGGGAGCAATCAGCCCCAGCATTTT. This translates into CSAKKPQGIGSNQPQHF.

The V and J genes are TRBV4-3 and TRBJ2-5; TRBD1 matches at 7 bases. V dropped 0 bases and J dropped 1; count of bases not matched to a gene: 5. Germline loops: CDR1 LGHNA, CDR2 YSLEER. The CDR3 length is 16 residues. In DNA form, the CDR3 reads TGCGCCAGCAGCCAAGAAACGGGACAGTCCCAAGAGACCCAGTACTTC. Protein: CASSQETGQSQETQYF.

This clonotype appeared many times. The chain carries TRBV9 and TRBJ2-5; TRBD1 agrees at 11 bases. Germline CDR1 SGDLS, CDR2 YYNGEE. The CDR3 runs 15 residues. Unmatched junction bases numbered 6, after V lost 3 bases and J lost 5 bases. The CDR3 loop reads CASSAGQGAWETQYF. The CDR3 DNA follows: TGTGCCAGCAGCGCCGGACAGGGGGCCTGGGAGACCCAGTACTTC.

J is TRBJ2-1 and V is TRBV6-2 or TRBV6-3; 11 positions agree with TRBD2. The germline gives CDR1 MNHEY, CDR2 SVGEGT. With 2 bases clipped from V and 6 bases from J, the junction kept 12 bases outside the gene matches. This CDR3 contains 18 residues. CDR3 nucleotides: TGTGCCAGCAGTTACCTGGGACTAGCGGAGCCGACTTTCAATGAGCAGTTCTTC. Its translation is CASSYLGLAEPTFNEQFF.

Turning to this clonotype: A read error may produce the germline difference seen at one junction end. J is TRBJ2-1 and V is TRBV7-2; 9 nucleotides match TRBD2. This CDR3 comprises 13 residues. The germline CDR1 and CDR2 sequences are SGHTA and FQGNSA. Written as DNA, the CDR3 is TGTGCCAGCCTAGCGGGGACATACAGTGAGCAGTTCTTC. It encodes CASLAGTYSEQFF. Combining the CDR3 with reference TRBV7-2 and TRBJ2-1 gives the whole variable domain GAGVSQSPSNKVTEKGKDVELRCDPISGHTALYWYRQSLGQGLEFLIYFQGNSAPDKSGLPSDRFSAERTGGSVSTLTIQRTQQEDSAVYLCASLAGTYSEQFFGPGTRLTVL.

This CDR3 reads CASKATANTEAFF. Here the CDR3 DNA reads TGTGCCAGCAAAGCCACAGCAAACACTGAAGCTTTCTTT. This chain uses TRBV6-6 with TRBJ1-1; D remains ambiguous. The ends were cut back, 7 bases at V and 2 bases at J, with 11 bases in the middle. CDR3 length: 13 residues. Germline CDR1 reads MNHNY; CDR2 reads SVGAGI (reference sequence).

Only a few counts were recorded for this clonotype. The rearrangement joins TRBV12-3 or TRBV12-4 to TRBJ2-7, with 9 bases aligning to TRBD2. V trimming: 7 bases; J trimming: 11 bases; junction bases outside the gene matches: 18. The CDR3 contains 15 residues. The CDR3 nucleotides are TGTGCCAGCAACTTGCGGGGGGGAGCCTCCGCTAGGAAGTACTTC. Protein: CASNLRGGASARKYF.

This clonotype was detected a few times. This rearrangement joins TRBV6-1 to TRBJ2-3; D remains ambiguous. Germline CDR1 reads MNHNS; CDR2 reads SASEGT. The germline V and J ends were trimmed by 7 bases and 5 bases, with 22 bases remaining between them. This CDR3 region has 16 residues. CDR3 nucleotide sequence: TGTGCCAGCAACCTAATGGGTGGATCCAGTGTAGATACGCAGTATTTT. Encoded protein: CASNLMGGSSVDTQYF.

This clonotype has just a few counts. The chain has TRBV6-1 and TRBJ2-7, with D maybe TRBD1 (5 bases). Per germline, CDR1 MNHNS and CDR2 SASEGT. The V end lost 4 bases, the J end lost 4 bases, and 14 bases lay between the germline ends. CDR3 length equals 14 residues. The CDR3 DNA follows: TGTGCCAGCAGTGGGAGATATGGGGCGTACGAGCAGTACTTC. Amino acids: CASSGRYGAYEQYF.

This clonotype occurred a few times. CDR3 region: CASSQDRAGPQYF. CDR3 sequence (DNA): TGTGCCAGCAGCCAAGATAGAGCGGGACCGCAGTATTTT. The chain joins TRBV3-1 to TRBJ2-3; 7 bases map to TRBD2. V trimming: 0 bases; J trimming: 10 bases; junction bases outside the gene matches: 4. The CDR3 contains 13 residues. The germline gives CDR1 LGHDT, CDR2 YNNKEL (reference sequence).

This rearrangement joins TRBV3-1 to TRBJ2-1; D unresolved. Germline-derived CDR1 and CDR2 are LGHDT and YNNKEL (reference sequence). This CDR3 is 16 amino acids long. The V and J ends lost 5 bases and 0 bases respectively, with 14 bases between them. The CDR3: CASSARSRGSYNEQFF. CDR3 sequence (DNA): TGTGCCAGCAGCGCTCGCTCCCGTGGCTCCTACAATGAGCAGTTCTTC.

This rearrangement joins TRBV5-1 to TRBJ2-3, with D perhaps matching TRBD2 (5 bases). Trimming cost V 5 bases and J 5 bases, with 15 bases left between them. Germline-derived CDR1 and CDR2 are SGHRS and YFSETQ. The CDR3 totals 14 residues. The CDR3 loop is CASRHQWGEDTQYF. In DNA, the CDR3 is TGCGCCAGCAGACACCAGTGGGGAGAAGATACGCAGTATTTT.

In its sample, this clonotype was seen a few times. The chain combines TRBV10-3 with TRBJ2-1; D is uncertain. The DNA end is a closer match to TRBJ2-7, so the J assignment may be wrong. CDR3 size: 13 residues. Germline V gene data show CDR1 as ENHRY and CDR2 as SYGVKD. CDR3 protein: CAISESGWYEQYF. CDR3 bases: TGTGCCATCAGTGAGTCAGGGTGGTATGAGCAGTACTTC.

The gene calls are TRBV29-1 and TRBJ1-2; D is unresolved. Germline lookup yields CDR1 SQVTM and CDR2 ANQGSEA. The CDR3 sequence is 12 residues long. Deletions cut 6 bases from V and 4 bases from J, with 12 bases between. CDR3 residues: CSVRIASYGYTF. In nucleotides, the CDR3 is TGCAGCGTCAGGATAGCTAGCTATGGCTACACCTTC.

The genes are TRBV6-2 or TRBV6-3 and TRBJ2-1; no clear D. The V end was cut by 5 bases, the J end by 3 bases, with 11 bases between. CDR1 MNHEY and CDR2 SVGEGT come from the germline V gene. The length of the CDR3 is 14 residues. The CDR3 loop is CASSRLEFYNEQFF. The DNA of the CDR3 is TGTGCCAGCAGTCGACTCGAGTTCTACAATGAGCAGTTCTTC.

The chain links TRBV20-1 to TRBJ2-1; 7 nucleotides line up with TRBD2. CDR3 length equals 19 residues. Germline trimming cut 0 bases from V and 5 bases from J; bases unmatched to any gene: 19. Per the germline V gene, CDR1 is DFQATT and CDR2 is SNEGSKA (reference sequence). This chain's CDR3 is CSARDLSGLAGRPDNEQFF. The CDR3 DNA follows: TGCAGTGCTAGAGATCTCTCGGGGTTAGCGGGCAGGCCCGACAATGAGCAGTTCTTC.

The CDR3 sequence is CASGRDSSYNEQFF. CDR3 DNA sequence: TGTGCCAGCGGGAGGGACTCTTCTTACAATGAGCAGTTCTTC. The chain has TRBV9 and TRBJ2-1, with 7 bases fitting TRBD2. V lost 7 bases, J lost 4 bases, and 8 bases stayed unmatched. The CDR3 totals 14 residues. Looked up from germline, CDR1 is SGDLS and CDR2 is YYNGEE.

The chain recombines TRBV6-6 with TRBJ2-7; D might be TRBD1 (6 bases). The CDR3 runs 14 residues. Trimming took 6 bases from V and 0 from J, leaving 12 bases between them. Germline values: CDR1 MNHNY, CDR2 SVGAGI (reference sequence). CDR3 coding DNA: TGTGCCAGCAGGGGGACGGACAGCTCCTACGAGCAGTACTTC. Translating it yields CASRGTDSSYEQYF.

As to this clonotype: The junction departs from germline at one end; a sequencing error may be responsible. CDR3 nucleotide sequence: TGTGCCAACAGTGCCTATAGCGGGAGGGATCTATACGAGCAGTACTTC. Its protein product is CANSAYSGRDLYEQYF. This chain connects TRBV2 to TRBJ2-7, with 11 bases fitting TRBD2. CDR1 and CDR2 (germline): SNHLY, FYNNEI. The CDR3 extends over 16 amino acids. Looking up the rest from reference TRBV2 and TRBJ2-7 gives the full variable domain: EPEVTQTPSHQVTQMGQEVILRCVPISNHLYFYWYRQILGQKVEFLVSFYNNEISEKSEIFDDQFSVERPDGSNFTLKIRSTKLEDSAMYFCANSAYSGRDLYEQYFGPGTRLTVT.

The J gene is TRBJ2-4, the V gene TRBV20-1; 9 nucleotides agree with TRBD1. The J call is in doubt because the DNA end fits TRBJ2-7 better. Germline CDR1 and CDR2: DFQATT and SNEGSKA (reference sequence). CDR3 size: 12 residues. The CDR3 here is CSTPGQGYEQYF. CDR3 nucleotide sequence: TGCAGTACGCCGGGACAGGGCTACGAGCAGTACTTC.

V gene TRBV7-9 combines with J gene TRBJ1-4, with TRBD1 as a possible D gene (5 bases). The CDR3 contains 13 residues. V lost 5 bases to trimming and J lost 6 bases, with 10 bases between them. From germline, CDR1 is SEHNR and CDR2 FQNEAQ (reference sequence). The CDR3 region is CASSNRDDEKLFF. CDR3 nucleotide sequence: TGTGCCAGCAGCAACCGGGACGATGAAAAACTGTTTTTT.